This TCR beta chain was identified during a study of cytomegalovirus exposure and HLA in healthy donors. Study in general: Within the Caucasian-associated ancestry cluster were roughly 82% of the approximately 400 genotyped donors.

A multiplex PCR was run with 60 Vbeta primers and 13 Jbeta primers. TCRdb's table, derived via immunoSEQ multiplex PCR, lists solely in-frame clones and lacks some. The sample carries 150,000 to 180,000 clones, about three quarters recorded once. The receptor comes from a woman aged 40-49 years in good health and CMV-seronegative. The sample was PBMCs.

Here the CDR3 DNA reads TGCGCCAGCAGCTTTACGGCAGGGACAAATCAGCCCCAGCATTTT. It specifies CASSFTAGTNQPQHF. The J gene is TRBJ1-5, the V gene TRBV5-1; a possible D gene is TRBD1 (6 bases). In germline, CDR1 is SGHRS, CDR2 YFSETQ. CDR3 length: 15 residues. V was trimmed by 2 bases and J by 4 bases, leaving 13 bases between them.